This entry lists 27 T cell receptor beta chains sequenced from one sample in a study of T cells after yellow fever vaccination. TCRdb called the 5' RACE reads again in MiXCR, with one record for every CDR3 protein. This table has some 500,000 distinct CDR3 sequences, roughly 13% appearing once. Here the sequenced sample was PBMCs, taken on the day of the yellow fever booster vaccination. These receptors were obtained from a man aged 25 to 40 who received the YFV17D yellow fever vaccine.

The chain uses TRBV20-1 and TRBJ2-3; the match to TRBD2 covers 7 bases. CDR1 and CDR2 from the germline V gene are DFQATT and SNEGSKA (reference sequence). Trimming removed 1 base from V and 3 bases from J; junction bases left unmatched: 4. The CDR3 is 14 amino acids. The CDR3 protein is CSARVIAGTDTQYF. As DNA, the CDR3 is TGCAGTGCTAGAGTTATAGCGGGTACAGATACGCAGTATTTT.

This clonotype was observed a few times. The chain recombines TRBV6-5 with TRBJ2-1; D might be TRBD2 (5 bases). Deletions cut 6 bases from V and 11 bases from J, with 11 bases between. The germline V gene encodes CDR1 MNHEY and CDR2 SVGAGI. The CDR3 is made up of 11 amino acids. This CDR3 reads CASSSDYKQFF. The DNA for the CDR3 is TGTGCCAGCAGCTCCGACTATAAGCAGTTCTTC.

This clonotype was observed a handful of times. Here the CDR3 DNA reads TGTGCCAGCAGCAGACCCACGGGGACCTTCCTAGCAGATACGCAGTATTTT. This gives the protein CASSRPTGTFLADTQYF. The chain has TRBV6-2 or TRBV6-3 and TRBJ2-3; D may match TRBD1 or TRBD2 (5 bases each). Trimming pared 6 bases from V and 4 bases from J, leaving 23 bases between. CDR3 length: 17 residues. Germline-derived CDR1 and CDR2 are MNHEY and SVGEGT.

The chain has TRBV12-3 or TRBV12-4 and TRBJ1-2; TRBD1 aligns across 9 bases. After removal of 5 bases from V and 2 bases from J, the junction contained 12 bases not matched to a gene. The CDR3 loop spans 17 amino acids. The CDR3 DNA reads as TGTGCCAGCAGTCCCTCGACAGGGGGGCTAAAAAACTATGGCTACACCTTC. It specifies CASSPSTGGLKNYGYTF.

A few counts support this clonotype. The chain is built from TRBV20-1 and TRBJ2-1; D possibly uses TRBD1 or TRBD2 (5 bases each). Germline CDR1 and CDR2: DFQATT and SNEGSKA (reference sequence). The CDR3 covers 16 residues. Trimming took off 1 base at V and 13 bases at J, with 26 bases between the two ends. CDR3 coding DNA: TGCAGTGCTAGAGGCCCGTACGAGGGGCAGTGGGCCGAACAGTTCTTC. Amino acid sequence: CSARGPYEGQWAEQFF.

The table lists this clonotype with a few counts. The V call is TRBV23-1, the J call TRBJ2-6, with D unclear. TRBV23-1 counts as an open reading frame of uncertain function. Trimming left V 0 bases short and J 2 bases short, with 5 bases between. CDR3 length: 15 amino acids. CDR3 nucleotide sequence: TGCGCCAGCAGTCAATCCCCTGCTGGGGCCAACGTCCTGACTTTC. This gives the protein CASSQSPAGANVLTF.

The genes are TRBV28 and TRBJ2-7; D is possibly TRBD1 (6 bases). Trimming took off 4 bases at V and 3 bases at J, with 13 bases between the two ends. Germline V gives CDR1 MDHEN, CDR2 SYDVKM. CDR3 length: 14 amino acids. CDR3 DNA sequence: TGTGCCAGCAGTTCCGGGACACTTGACTACGAGCAGTACTTC. Protein product: CASSSGTLDYEQYF.

The CDR3 DNA follows: TGTGCCAGCAGTTACCGGACAGAAAGCTCTGGGGCCAACGTCCTGACTTTC. It encodes CASSYRTESSGANVLTF. The V call is TRBV6-5, the J call TRBJ2-6, with TRBD1 as a possible D gene (6 bases). V was trimmed by 2 bases and J by 0 bases, leaving 11 bases between them. Germline CDR1 MNHEY, CDR2 SVGAGI. This CDR3 is built from 17 residues.

To note about this clonotype: One end of the junction varies from germline; a read error may be responsible. The rearrangement joins TRBV20-1 to TRBJ2-5, with TRBD2 matching over 7 bases. This CDR3 has 16 residues. The V gene's germline CDR1 is DFQATT and CDR2 SNEGSKA (reference sequence). CDR3 region: CCARDPSTSLSETQYF. The CDR3 DNA reads TGCTGTGCTAGAGACCCTTCGACTAGCTTAAGTGAGACCCAGTACTTC.

This clonotype came up a few times. The V and J genes are TRBV20-1 and TRBJ2-1, with 13 nucleotides matching TRBD2. In germline, CDR1 is DFQATT, CDR2 SNEGSKA (reference sequence). CDR3 size: 15 residues. Trimming at V came to 6 bases and at J to 8 bases, leaving 10 bases not matched to a gene. The CDR3 reads CSAPRTSGRTDEQFF. CDR3 sequence (DNA): TGCAGTGCACCCCGGACTAGCGGGAGAACGGATGAGCAGTTCTTC.

The rearrangement links TRBV11-2 to TRBJ2-1, with 12 bases matching TRBD2. The CDR3 contains 18 residues. The V segment lost 5 bases and the J segment 7 bases; nucleotides outside the gene matches: 15. CDR1 is SGHAT and CDR2 is FQNNGV in the germline V gene. The CDR3 DNA reads as TGTGCCAGCAGCCTAGGCGGGTCCGGACTAGCGGGAAGGAATGAGCAGTTCTTC. Translation gives CASSLGGSGLAGRNEQFF.

The chain joins TRBV30 to TRBJ2-5, with D possibly matching TRBD2 (6 bases). CDR1 GTSNPN and CDR2 SVGIG come from the germline V gene (reference sequence). The CDR3 loop spans 12 amino acids. V dropped 1 base and J dropped 7 bases, with 10 bases sitting between them. The CDR3 nucleotides are TGTGCCTGGAGTGAGAGCGGGTCGACCCAGTACTTC. Translated: CAWSESGSTQYF.

This clonotype was picked up a small number of times. This chain joins TRBV10-3 and TRBJ2-5; TRBD2 aligns across 13 bases. Germline CDR1 is ENHRY and CDR2 is SYGVKD. This CDR3 has 13 amino acids. J lost 3 bases, V lost 10 bases, and 2 bases had no gene match. This chain's CDR3 is CATGTSGEETQYF. In nucleotides, the CDR3 is TGTGCCACAGGGACTAGCGGGGAAGAGACCCAGTACTTC.

This clonotype has a count of ten or more. The chain is built from TRBV5-1 and TRBJ2-1, with D possibly being TRBD2 (6 bases). Germline CDR1 reads SGHRS; CDR2 reads YFSETQ. CDR3 size: 13 residues. Trimming took off 1 base at V and 5 bases at J, with 7 bases between the two ends. CDR3 amino acids: CASSLPSDNEQFF. Written as DNA, the CDR3 is TGCGCCAGCAGCTTGCCTAGCGACAATGAGCAGTTCTTC.

The chain combines TRBV27 with TRBJ1-4, with D possibly being TRBD1 (5 bases). Germline V CDR1 and CDR2: MNHEY, SMNVEV (reference sequence). V lost 6 bases, J lost 5 bases, and 16 bases lay in between. The CDR3 spans 15 residues. CDR3 nucleotide sequence: TGTGCCAGCAGGGCTGGGGCAGGGAGGAATGAAAAACTGTTTTTT. Its protein product is CASRAGAGRNEKLFF.

The V and J genes are TRBV6-1 and TRBJ2-5; tentative D call: TRBD2 (6 bases). The V gene's germline CDR1 is MNHNS and CDR2 SASEGT. Trimming stripped 4 bases from V and 2 bases from J, with 11 bases between. The CDR3 length is 14 residues. In nucleotides, the CDR3 is TGTGCCAGCAGTGGCGGGACGCTGCAAGAGACCCAGTACTTC. Amino acids: CASSGGTLQETQYF.

The V call is TRBV6-2 or TRBV6-3, the J call TRBJ2-2; no clear D. CDR1 and CDR2 (germline): MNHEY, SVGEGT. The CDR3 covers 11 residues. With 7 bases removed from V and 8 bases from J, the gap between germline ends came to 8 bases. This CDR3 reads CASKSMGELFF. Written as DNA, the CDR3 is TGTGCCAGCAAATCCATGGGGGAGCTGTTTTTT.

The rearrangement uses TRBV7-2 and TRBJ2-3; perhaps TRBD1 as D (6 bases). The CDR3 contains 16 residues. Looked up from germline, CDR1 is SGHTA and CDR2 is FQGNSA. Deletions cut 4 bases from V and 3 bases from J, with 17 bases between. The CDR3 bases are TGTGCCAGCAGCTCCCCGGCGGCAGGGGCTACAGATACGCAGTATTTT. Translating it yields CASSSPAAGATDTQYF.

This clonotype was observed a handful of times. This sequence joins TRBV4-1 and TRBJ1-4, with D hard to call. V shed 1 base and J shed 7 bases, with 7 bases lying between them. From germline, CDR1 is MGHRA and CDR2 YSYEKL. The CDR3 runs to 13 residues. CDR3 bases: TGCGCCAGCAGCCAAGCAAGGATTGAAAAACTGTTTTTT. It encodes CASSQARIEKLFF.

The chain links TRBV6-5 to TRBJ2-4, with 7 bases lining up with TRBD2. J lost 0 bases, V lost 0 bases, and 8 bases had no gene match. CDR3 length equals 18 residues. CDR1 is MNHEY, CDR2 SVGAGI, per germline. The CDR3 is CASSYSVGGKLAKNIQYF. The CDR3 DNA sequence: TGTGCCAGCAGTTACTCGGTGGGAGGGAAGCTAGCCAAAAACATTCAGTACTTC.

V usage is TRBV28 and J usage is TRBJ2-7; a possible D gene is TRBD2 (5 bases). Germline V gives CDR1 MDHEN, CDR2 SYDVKM. This CDR3 is 14 amino acids long. Trimming took 8 bases from V and 2 from J, leaving 16 bases between them. Written as DNA, the CDR3 is TGTGCCAGCGTCACGGGATCTTCCCCCTACGAGCAGTACTTC. Protein product: CASVTGSSPYEQYF.

The chain joins TRBV5-4 to TRBJ2-1, with D perhaps matching TRBD1 or TRBD2 (6 bases each). Trimming left V 2 bases short and J 7 bases short, with 16 bases between. CDR1 and CDR2 (germline): SGHNT, YYREEE (reference sequence). CDR3 length: 15 residues. The CDR3 sequence is CASSFPGANVNEQFF. DNA for the CDR3: TGTGCCAGCAGCTTTCCGGGGGCGAATGTGAATGAGCAGTTCTTC.

V usage is TRBV20-1 and J usage is TRBJ1-1; maybe TRBD1 (6 bases). V was trimmed by 6 bases and J by 5 bases, leaving 19 bases between them. Per the germline V gene, CDR1 is DFQATT and CDR2 is SNEGSKA (reference sequence). The CDR3 has 14 amino acids. Written as DNA, the CDR3 is TGCAGTGCCAGTGCACAGGGACCGGAGACTGAAGCTTTCTTT. Translation: CSASAQGPETEAFF.

This clonotype has just a few counts. The chain uses TRBV5-1 and TRBJ2-5, with 7 bases aligning to TRBD2. Trimming took 2 bases from V and 5 from J; bases not matched to a gene: 12. In germline, CDR1 is SGHRS, CDR2 YFSETQ. CDR3 length: 16 residues. DNA for the CDR3: TGCGCCAGCAGCTTCTTCGGCGGGAGCGGTGACGAGACCCAGTACTTC. This translates into CASSFFGGSGDETQYF.

The chain carries TRBV20-1 and TRBJ1-1, with unresolved D. Germline CDR1 and CDR2: DFQATT and SNEGSKA (reference sequence). The CDR3 is 13 amino acids. V gave up 5 bases and J gave up 1 base, with 11 bases separating them. The CDR3 is CSAHSDKNTEAFF. In nucleotides, the CDR3 is TGCAGTGCTCATTCCGACAAGAACACTGAAGCTTTCTTT.

The genes are TRBV7-9 and TRBJ2-2; TRBD2 aligns across 9 bases. This CDR3 has 16 amino acids. After removal of 4 bases from V and 7 bases from J, the junction contained 10 bases not matched to a gene. From germline, CDR1 is SEHNR and CDR2 FQNEAQ (reference sequence). The chain's CDR3 is CASSSQGLAAYGELFF. The CDR3 DNA follows: TGTGCCAGCAGCTCCCAGGGACTAGCAGCTTACGGGGAGCTGTTTTTT.

This clonotype was detected many times. V and J are TRBV7-2 and TRBJ2-1; D ambiguous. Germline V gene data show CDR1 as SGHTA and CDR2 as FQGNSA. The V and J ends lost 5 bases and 9 bases respectively, with 8 bases between them. The CDR3 extends over 11 amino acids. CDR3 coding DNA: TGTGCCAGCAGCCTCGCCCGTGAGCAGTTCTTC. Its translation is CASSLAREQFF.